This note documents a single T cell receptor beta chain sequence. This clonotype was observed at least ten times. Its antigen remains unidentified. Base qualities were left out, and no much larger clone turns up one base away. Inclusive of the bounding cysteine and phenylalanine, the CDR3 is 15 residues long. Just the 45-base CDR3 DNA is kept, in frame starting at base 1. Trimming at the junction amounts to 5 bases on V and 1 base on J, and the germline ends lie 12 bases apart. For CDR1 and CDR2, the germline V gene lists MNHNS and SASEGT. The data originate from a study of T cells in Graves' hyperthyroidism and ophthalmopathy (dated by TCRdb to 2018 to 2020). With regard to the full study: Peripheral blood was collected at initial diagnosis, before any treatment. A discovery cohort of around 98 patients, 43 with Graves' ophthalmopathy and 55 to 65 with stable Graves' hyperthyroidism, was used to find distinguishing TCR V-J signatures. Prospective prediction of ophthalmopathy was tested in an independent validation cohort of some 20 hyperthyroidism patients and 17 patients who later progressed to ophthalmopathy. For training and testing, the 110 or so patients in the discovery cohort were randomly divided in a 7:3 ratio. In more than 5 Graves' hyperthyroidism patients, the study also compared T-cell repertoires from thyroid tissue with T-cell repertoires from blood. According to the paper, TCR Vbeta CDR3 sequencing was carried out on approximately 140 peripheral blood samples, which came from approximately 43 ophthalmopathy, under 85 hyperthyroidism and approximately 17 progressor patients. After blood sampling, hyperthyroidism patients were treated with methimazole at a starting dose of 30 mg daily, and ophthalmopathy patients were treated with high-dose intravenous methylprednisolone. What the work shows at the level of the full study, not this receptor alone: Sample size was not statistically predetermined, and blinding of investigators to group allocation was not performed. In cross-validation, a model built on a 13 V-J signature told ophthalmopathy apart from stable hyperthyroidism with 87.88% sensitivity and approximately 81% specificity, and in testing the same model reached 80%/75%. Most expanded thyroid clonotypes (frequency above 0.001) were also found in blood, which suggests that blood repertoires may mirror thyroid immune responses. In validation, the model predicted progression to ophthalmopathy with roughly 66% sensitivity and approximately 74% specificity, a median of approximately 6.5 months before onset.

Hyperthyroidism patients were aged 18 to 65 years and newly diagnosed, with disease duration of less than 2 months. Exclusion was applied to patients with uncontrolled infections, other autoimmune diseases, pregnancy or lactation. Diagnoses relied on clinical symptoms, serum thyroxine and TRAb, thyroid ultrasound and orbital computed tomography. For progressor patients, blood was drawn at the first diagnosis of hyperthyroidism, before any ophthalmopathy symptoms had appeared. PBMCs were separated from around 9.1 ml of fresh peripheral blood using Ficoll-Paque density gradient centrifugation. Progressor patients were defined as those initially diagnosed with Graves' hyperthyroidism in whom ophthalmopathy developed during follow-up. Trizol reagent was used to extract total RNA, and RNA quality was then checked on an Agilent 2100 Bioanalyzer. The TCR beta CDR3 regions were amplified from RNA transcripts. The TCR CDR3 was subjected to a first round of RT-PCR using the HTBI primer set and the Qiagen OneStep RT-PCR kit. A second multiplex PCR round built the libraries, followed by size selection and purification. Sequencing of the libraries was done on an Illumina HiSeq2000 using paired-end 100 bp reads. For the original study's pipeline: SOAPnuke was used to process the raw data, with reads discarded if the reads contained adapters or uncalled bases, had a mean Phred below 15, or lacked an exact constant-primer or identifier match. High-quality paired reads were merged using COPE v1.2.5, and each unique nucleotide sequence was defined as a clonotype. MiTCR v1.1 was used to align clonotypes to the IMGT TRBV, TRBD and TRBJ reference segments. Only V-J combinations with frequency above 0.0001, covering 99% to 99.2% of repertoires, were analysed. A TCS score was defined as the ratio between F50 (clonal expansion) and ExV (chaos), using BLOSUM62-based TCRdist between CDR3 peptides within each V-J. Welch's t-statistics and random forest reduced 514 V-J features to about 12, which were used in a naive Bayes classifier (R e1071). Starting from the raw public reads, TCRdb applied fastp trimming at Q25, assembled clones with MiXCR and retained in-frame beta chains. Merged by CDR3 protein, the rows form single entries marked with the most common genes and DNA. The V and J calls and clone size come from TCRdb's table, not from the authors' own analysis. This sample lists 550,000 to 650,000 distinct CDR3 sequences; approximately 15% were detected once. The top ten clones comprise almost 6% of the sample.

The sequencing sample was made of blood. This receptor was obtained from a woman under 40 with Graves' hyperthyroidism that later progressed to Graves' ophthalmopathy. This chain is built from TRBV6-1 and TRBJ1-5; the D region possibly corresponds to TRBD1 (6 bases align). The CDR3 reads CASSSQGGSNQPQHF. The nucleotide sequence is TGTGCCAGCAGTAGTCAAGGGGGAAGCAATCAGCCCCAGCATTTT.